The 10 T cell receptor beta chains reported below all come from one sample, sequenced in a study of T cells in localized non-small cell lung cancer. Libraries were prepared by immunoSEQ multiplex PCR; TCRdb keeps only in-frame clonotypes and omits some of them. Of 2,500 to 3,500 clones listed, roughly 26% are singletons. The sequenced sample was normal lung tissue next to the tumor, obtained before any cancer treatment. These receptors all stem from a male donor aged 60 or over with stage II lung adenocarcinoma.

The chain combines TRBV18 with TRBJ1-6; maybe TRBD1 (6 bases). This CDR3 comprises 15 residues. In germline, CDR1 is KGHSH, CDR2 LQKENI. With 1 base removed from V and 8 bases from J, the gap between germline ends came to 12 bases. This CDR3 is CASSPRQGSDSPLHF. The DNA for the CDR3 is TGTGCCAGCTCACCACGGCAGGGGTCGGATTCACCCCTCCACTTT.

The V call is TRBV19, the J call TRBJ1-1; perhaps TRBD1 as D (5 bases). The CDR3 is 14 residues long. V was clipped by 6 bases and J by 0 bases, with 11 bases between them. CDR1 and CDR2 (germline): LNHDA, SQIVND (reference sequence). The CDR3 reads CASREQAMNTEAFF. CDR3 bases: TGTGCCAGTAGGGAACAGGCTATGAACACTGAAGCTTTCTTT.

In DNA, the CDR3 is TGCAGCGCTCTGGGGGGGGCCTACGAGCAGTACTTC. This translates into CSALGGAYEQYF. V gene TRBV29-1 combines with J gene TRBJ2-7; 7 positions match TRBD2. CDR1 and CDR2 from the germline V gene are SQVTM and ANQGSEA. The CDR3 is made up of 12 amino acids. The junction had 5 bases not matched to a gene; V was cut back by 7 bases and J by 2 bases.

This chain connects TRBV6-7 to TRBJ2-1; D is uncertain. TRBV6-7 is placed among ORFs of uncertain function. The CDR3 sequence is 11 residues long. Trimming stripped 8 bases from V and 7 bases from J, with 9 bases between. CDR3 DNA sequence: TGTGCCAGCCTTCGAGGTAATGAGCAGTTCTTC. Translation gives CASLRGNEQFF.

The chain recombines TRBV5-1 with TRBJ2-2, with no clear D. V was cut by 0 bases and J by 0 bases, with 3 bases left in between. The CDR3 length is 14 residues. CDR1 SGHRS and CDR2 YFSETQ come from the germline V gene. CDR3 coding DNA: TGCGCCAGCAGCTTGGCCCCGAACACCGGGGAGCTGTTTTTT. Its translation is CASSLAPNTGELFF.

V and J are TRBV11-3 and TRBJ1-2; 7 positions agree with TRBD1. The CDR3 extends over 14 amino acids. Unmatched junction bases numbered 6, after V lost 5 bases and J lost 3 bases. Germline V gene data show CDR1 as SGHNT and CDR2 as YENEEA. CDR3 nucleotides: TGTGCCAGCAGCCCAGGGGGGGACCACTATGGCTACACCTTC. This sequence encodes CASSPGGDHYGYTF.

This chain connects TRBV19 to TRBJ2-7; 7 bases are a match to TRBD1. The CDR3 consists of 15 residues. The V and J ends lost 5 bases and 5 bases, in that order; junction bases with no gene match: 12. Germline lookup yields CDR1 LNHDA and CDR2 SQIVND (reference sequence). The CDR3 here is CASSATGAPGNEQYF. Written as DNA, the CDR3 is TGTGCCAGTAGTGCCACAGGGGCCCCGGGGAACGAGCAGTACTTC.

This clone is labeled medium-sized (0.01 to 0.1%). The gene calls are TRBV6-8 and TRBJ2-6; TRBD1 agrees at 8 bases. The CDR3 totals 19 residues. Germline assignment: CDR1 MNHGY and CDR2 SAAAGT. After removal of 5 bases from V and 5 bases from J, the junction contained 17 bases not matched to a gene. The DNA of the CDR3 is TGTGCCAGCAGTGGAGAGCTCGGGACAGGACTATCGCGGGCCAACGTCCTGACTTTC. Encoded protein: CASSGELGTGLSRANVLTF.

This clone has more than one count but fewer than ten. The J gene is TRBJ2-1, the V gene TRBV11-3; D not certain. This CDR3 region has 14 residues. V was clipped by 4 bases and J by 6 bases, with 13 bases between them. Per the germline V gene, CDR1 is SGHNT and CDR2 is YENEEA. The CDR3 here is CASSYTAPLNEQFF. The DNA for the CDR3 is TGTGCCAGCAGCTACACTGCCCCGCTCAATGAGCAGTTCTTC.

The chain recombines TRBV28 with TRBJ1-2, with D possibly being TRBD1 (5 bases). From germline, CDR1 is MDHEN and CDR2 SYDVKM. This CDR3 contains 15 residues. The V end was cut by 3 bases, the J end by 4 bases, with 15 bases between. The CDR3: CASSFRDRGGYGYTF. CDR3 coding DNA: TGTGCCAGCAGTTTTCGGGATAGGGGCGGCTATGGCTACACCTTC.